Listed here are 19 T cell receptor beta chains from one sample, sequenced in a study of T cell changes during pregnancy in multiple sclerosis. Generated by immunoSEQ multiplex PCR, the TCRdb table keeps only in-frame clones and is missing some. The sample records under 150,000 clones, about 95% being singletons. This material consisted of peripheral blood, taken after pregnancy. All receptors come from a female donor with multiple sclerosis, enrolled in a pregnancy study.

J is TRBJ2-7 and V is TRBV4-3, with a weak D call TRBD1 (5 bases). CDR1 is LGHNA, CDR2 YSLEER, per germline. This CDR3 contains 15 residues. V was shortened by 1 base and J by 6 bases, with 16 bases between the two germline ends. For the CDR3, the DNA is TGCGCCAGCAGCCAAGTAGTTAGGGGCCCCCCCGAGCAGTACTTC. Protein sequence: CASSQVVRGPPEQYF.

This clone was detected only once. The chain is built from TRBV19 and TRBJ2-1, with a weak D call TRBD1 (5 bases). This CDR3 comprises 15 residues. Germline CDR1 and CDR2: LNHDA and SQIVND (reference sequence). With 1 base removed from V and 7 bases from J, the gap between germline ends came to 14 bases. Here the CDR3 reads CASSIGGSIRNEQFF. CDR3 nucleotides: TGTGCCAGTAGTATAGGGGGCTCCATCCGAAATGAGCAGTTCTTC.

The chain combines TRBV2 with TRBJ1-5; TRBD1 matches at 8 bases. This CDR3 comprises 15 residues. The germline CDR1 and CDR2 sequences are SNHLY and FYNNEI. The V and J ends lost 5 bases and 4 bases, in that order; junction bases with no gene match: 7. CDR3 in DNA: TGTGCCAGCAGTCCGGACAGGGTCCCGAATCAGCCCCAGCATTTT. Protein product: CASSPDRVPNQPQHF.

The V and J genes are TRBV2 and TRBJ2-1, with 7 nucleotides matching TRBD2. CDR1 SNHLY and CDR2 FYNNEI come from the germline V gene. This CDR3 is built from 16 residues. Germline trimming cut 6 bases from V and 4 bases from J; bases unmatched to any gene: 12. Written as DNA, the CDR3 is TGTGCCAGCAGGGGCCCGGGACTACTGTCATACAATGAGCAGTTCTTC. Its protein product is CASRGPGLLSYNEQFF.

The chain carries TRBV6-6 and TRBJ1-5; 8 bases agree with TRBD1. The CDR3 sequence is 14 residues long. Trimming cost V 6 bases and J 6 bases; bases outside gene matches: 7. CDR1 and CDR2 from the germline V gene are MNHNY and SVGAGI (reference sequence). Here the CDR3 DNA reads TGTGCCAGCAGCCCAGGGGGCGCGGGTCAGCCCCAGCATTTT. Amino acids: CASSPGGAGQPQHF.

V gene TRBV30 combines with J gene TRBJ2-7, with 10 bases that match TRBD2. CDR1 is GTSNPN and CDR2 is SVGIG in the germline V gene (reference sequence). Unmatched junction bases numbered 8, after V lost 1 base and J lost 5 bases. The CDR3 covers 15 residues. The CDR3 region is CAWSAASGSRDEQYF. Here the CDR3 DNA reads TGTGCCTGGAGTGCAGCTAGCGGGAGTAGGGACGAGCAGTACTTC. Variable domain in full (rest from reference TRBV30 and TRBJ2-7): SQTIHQWPATLVQPVGSPLSLECTVEGTSNPNLYWYRQAAGRGLQLLFYSVGIGQISSEVPQNLSASRPQDRQFILSSKKLLLSDSGFYLCAWSAASGSRDEQYFGPGTRLTVT.

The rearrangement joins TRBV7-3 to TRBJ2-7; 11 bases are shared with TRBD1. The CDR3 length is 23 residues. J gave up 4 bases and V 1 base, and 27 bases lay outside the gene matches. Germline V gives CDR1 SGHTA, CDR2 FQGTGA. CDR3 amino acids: CASSLNIALIRTGGRFGPYEQYF. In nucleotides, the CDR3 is TGTGCCAGCAGCTTAAATATTGCCCTGATTCGGACAGGGGGCCGGTTTGGCCCTTACGAGCAGTACTTC.

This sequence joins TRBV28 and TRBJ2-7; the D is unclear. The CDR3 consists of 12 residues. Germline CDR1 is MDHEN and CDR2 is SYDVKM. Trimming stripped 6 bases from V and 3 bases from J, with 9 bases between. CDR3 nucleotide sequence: TGTGCCAGCAGCGCCGAGAGCTACGAGCAGTACTTC. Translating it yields CASSAESYEQYF. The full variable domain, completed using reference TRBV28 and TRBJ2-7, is DVKVTQSSRYLVKRTGEKVFLECVQDMDHENMFWYRQDPGLGLRLIYFSYDVKMKEKGDIPEGYSVSREKKERFSLILESASTNQTSMYLCASSAESYEQYFGPGTRLTVT.

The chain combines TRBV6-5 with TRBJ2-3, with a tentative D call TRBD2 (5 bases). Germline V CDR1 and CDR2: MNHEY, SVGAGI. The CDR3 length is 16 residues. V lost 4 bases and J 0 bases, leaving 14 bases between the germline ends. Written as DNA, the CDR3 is TGTGCCAGCAGTTCCCGCGGGCATACTAGCACAGATACGCAGTATTTT. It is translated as CASSSRGHTSTDTQYF.

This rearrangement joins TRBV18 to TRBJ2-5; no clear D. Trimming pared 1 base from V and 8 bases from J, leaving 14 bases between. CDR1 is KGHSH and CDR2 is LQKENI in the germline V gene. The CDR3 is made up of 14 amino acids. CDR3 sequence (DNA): TGTGCCAGCTCACCACTCTCTAACCACCCCACCCAGTACTTC. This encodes CASSPLSNHPTQYF. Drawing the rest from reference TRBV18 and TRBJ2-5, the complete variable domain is NAGVMQNPRHLVRRRGQEARLRCSPMKGHSHVYWYRQLPEEGLKFMVYLQKENIIDESGMPKERFSAEFPKEGPSILRIQQVVRGDSAAYFCASSPLSNHPTQYFGPGTRLLVL.

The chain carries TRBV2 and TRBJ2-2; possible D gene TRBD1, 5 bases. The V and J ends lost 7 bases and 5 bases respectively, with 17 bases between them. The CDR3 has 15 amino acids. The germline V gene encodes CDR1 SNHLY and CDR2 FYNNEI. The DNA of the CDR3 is TGTGCCAGCAAGTTTCAGGGCCTGGAAACCGGGGAGCTGTTTTTT. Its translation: CASKFQGLETGELFF.

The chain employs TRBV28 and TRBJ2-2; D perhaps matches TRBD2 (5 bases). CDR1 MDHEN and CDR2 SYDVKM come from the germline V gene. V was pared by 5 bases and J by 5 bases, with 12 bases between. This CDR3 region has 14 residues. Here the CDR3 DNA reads TGTGCCAGCAGTCGGACTTTAGGGACCGGGGAGCTGTTTTTT. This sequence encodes CASSRTLGTGELFF.

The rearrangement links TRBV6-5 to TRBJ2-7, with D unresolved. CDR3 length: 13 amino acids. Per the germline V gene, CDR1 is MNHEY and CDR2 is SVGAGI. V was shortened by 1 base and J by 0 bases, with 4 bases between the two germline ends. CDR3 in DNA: TGTGCCAGCAGTTACTTCGGCTCCTACGAGCAGTACTTC. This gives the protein CASSYFGSYEQYF.

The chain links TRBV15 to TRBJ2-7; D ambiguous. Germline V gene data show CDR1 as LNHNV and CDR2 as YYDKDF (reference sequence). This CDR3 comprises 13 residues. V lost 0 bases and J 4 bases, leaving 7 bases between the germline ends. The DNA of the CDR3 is TGTGCCACCAGCAGAGATATCCTGTACGAGCAGTACTTC. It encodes CATSRDILYEQYF.

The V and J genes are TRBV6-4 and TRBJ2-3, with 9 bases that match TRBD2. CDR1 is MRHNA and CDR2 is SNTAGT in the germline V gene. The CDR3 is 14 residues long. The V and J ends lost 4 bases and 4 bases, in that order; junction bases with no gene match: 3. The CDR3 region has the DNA TGTGCCAGCAGTGCCGCGGGAGGGGCAGATACGCAGTATTTT. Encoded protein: CASSAAGGADTQYF.

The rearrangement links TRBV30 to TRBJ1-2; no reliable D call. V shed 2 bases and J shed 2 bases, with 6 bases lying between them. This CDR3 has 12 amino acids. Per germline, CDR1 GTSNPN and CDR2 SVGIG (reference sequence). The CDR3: CAWSQTNYGYTF. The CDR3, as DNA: TGTGCCTGGAGTCAGACAAACTATGGCTACACCTTC.

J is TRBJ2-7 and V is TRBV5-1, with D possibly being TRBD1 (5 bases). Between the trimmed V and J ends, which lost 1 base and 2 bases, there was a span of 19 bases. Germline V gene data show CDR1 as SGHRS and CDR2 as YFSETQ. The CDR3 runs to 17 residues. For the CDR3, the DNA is TGCGCCAGCAGCTTGCGACAGCAAGGTACTACTACCTACGAGCAGTACTTC. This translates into CASSLRQQGTTTYEQYF.

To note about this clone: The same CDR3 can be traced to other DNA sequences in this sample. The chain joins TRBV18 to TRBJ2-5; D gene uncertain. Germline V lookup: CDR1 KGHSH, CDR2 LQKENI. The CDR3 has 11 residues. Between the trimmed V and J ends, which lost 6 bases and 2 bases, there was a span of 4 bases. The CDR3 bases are TGTGCCAGCTCCCTACAAGAGACCCAGTACTTC. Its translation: CASSLQETQYF.

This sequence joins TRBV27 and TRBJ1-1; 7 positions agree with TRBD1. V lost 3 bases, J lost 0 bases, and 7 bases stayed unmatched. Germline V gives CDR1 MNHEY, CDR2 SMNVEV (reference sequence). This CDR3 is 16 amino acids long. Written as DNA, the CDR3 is TGTGCCAGCAGTTTTGGGACAGACCCAATGAACACTGAAGCTTTCTTT. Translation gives CASSFGTDPMNTEAFF.